The T cell receptor (beta chain) described here comes from a study of control samples from healthy donors and cancer patients (dated by TCRdb to 2020 to 2021). In regard to this clone: Which antigen it targets is not known. There are no base qualities to consult, and no much larger clone falls within one base.

V and J are truncated by 1 base and 1 base respectively, leaving an intervening sequence of 4 bases. From a lookup of the germline V gene, CDR1 and CDR2 are SQVTM and ANQGSEA. The CDR3 contains 12 residues, cysteine and phenylalanine counted. The retained sequence is limited to the CDR3, 36 bases, with the frame set at the first base. Receptors were amplified or captured by the immunoSEQ multiplex PCR assay. Entries here come from immuneACCESS through TCRdb and include only in-frame sequences with V and J called. Some clones fail to appear in such tables; in the studies checked, an unresolved V gene covers under half of the shortfall, and the cause of the remainder is unknown. In this sample the table shows about 6,700 clones, 76% of which occur a single time. The ten largest clonotypes hold about 15% of the sample.

The receptor was isolated from a male donor with melanoma. This chain joins TRBV29-1 to TRBJ1-2; no D segment can be confidently identified. The sequenced material came from formalin-fixed, paraffin-embedded tissue. The CDR3 region has the sequence CSVEVSNYGYTF. The DNA sequence is given as TGCAGCGTTGAAGTGAGTAACTATGGCTACACCTTC. The CDR3 plus the reference TRBV29-1 and TRBJ1-2 genes for the other parts give the full variable domain: SAVISQKPSRDICQRGTSLTIQCQVDSQVTMMFWYRQQPGQSLTLIATANQGSEATYESGFVIDKFPISRPNLTFSTLTVSNMSPEDSSIYLCSVEVSNYGYTFGSGTRLTVV.